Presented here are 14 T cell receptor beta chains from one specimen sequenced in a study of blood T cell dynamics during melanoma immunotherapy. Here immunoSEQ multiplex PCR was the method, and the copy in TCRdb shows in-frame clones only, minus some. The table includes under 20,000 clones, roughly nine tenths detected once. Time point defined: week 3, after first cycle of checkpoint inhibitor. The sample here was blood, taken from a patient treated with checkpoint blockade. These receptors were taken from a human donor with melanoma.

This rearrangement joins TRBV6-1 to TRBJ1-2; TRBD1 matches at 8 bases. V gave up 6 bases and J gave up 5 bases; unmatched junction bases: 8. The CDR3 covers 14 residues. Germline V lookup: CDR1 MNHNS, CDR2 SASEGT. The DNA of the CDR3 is TGTGCCAGCAGGGAAATAACAGGGGGATATGGCTACACCTTC. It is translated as CASREITGGYGYTF.

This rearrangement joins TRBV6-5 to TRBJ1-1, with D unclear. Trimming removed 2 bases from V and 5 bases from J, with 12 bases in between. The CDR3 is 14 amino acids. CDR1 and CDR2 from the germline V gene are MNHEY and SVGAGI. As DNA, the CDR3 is TGTGCCAGCAGTTACGTGGGTTTGGGGACTGAAGCTTTCTTT. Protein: CASSYVGLGTEAFF.

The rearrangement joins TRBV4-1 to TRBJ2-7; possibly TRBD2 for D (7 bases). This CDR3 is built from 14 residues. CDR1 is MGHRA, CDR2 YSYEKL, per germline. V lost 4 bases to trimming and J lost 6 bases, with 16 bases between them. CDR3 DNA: TGCGCCAGCAGCCTGGGGGGGCGAGTGGTCGAGCAGTACTTC. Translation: CASSLGGRVVEQYF.

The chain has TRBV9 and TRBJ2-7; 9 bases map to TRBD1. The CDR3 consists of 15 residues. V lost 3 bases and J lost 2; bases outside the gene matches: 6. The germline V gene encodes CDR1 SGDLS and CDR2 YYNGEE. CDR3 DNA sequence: TGTGCCAGCAGCGCTCCGGGACAGGGTCCCTACGAGCAGTACTTC. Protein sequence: CASSAPGQGPYEQYF. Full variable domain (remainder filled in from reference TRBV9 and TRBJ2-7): DSGVTQTPKHLITATGQRVTLRCSPRSGDLSVYWYQQSLDQGLQFLIQYYNGEERAKGNILERFSAQQFPDLHSELNLSSLELGDSALYFCASSAPGQGPYEQYFGPGTRLTVT.

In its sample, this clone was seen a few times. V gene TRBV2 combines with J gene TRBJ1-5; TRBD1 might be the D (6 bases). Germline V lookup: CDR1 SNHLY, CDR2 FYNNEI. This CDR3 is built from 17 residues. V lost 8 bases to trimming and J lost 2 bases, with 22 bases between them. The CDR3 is CASQSLGGAGGNQPQHF. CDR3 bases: TGTGCCAGCCAATCCCTCGGGGGGGCAGGAGGCAATCAGCCCCAGCATTTT.

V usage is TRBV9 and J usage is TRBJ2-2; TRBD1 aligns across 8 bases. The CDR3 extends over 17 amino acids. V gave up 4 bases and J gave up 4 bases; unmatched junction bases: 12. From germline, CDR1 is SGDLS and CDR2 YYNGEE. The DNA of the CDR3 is TGTGCCAGCAGCTCTCTCCGGACAGGGCCGGGCACCGGGGAGCTGTTTTTT. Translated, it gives CASSSLRTGPGTGELFF.

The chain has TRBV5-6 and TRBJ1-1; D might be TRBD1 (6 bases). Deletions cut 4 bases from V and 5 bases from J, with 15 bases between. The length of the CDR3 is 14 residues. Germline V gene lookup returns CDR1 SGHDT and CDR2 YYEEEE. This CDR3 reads CASSLRGRGTEAFF. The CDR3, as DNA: TGTGCCAGCAGCCTCAGGGGAAGGGGAACTGAAGCTTTCTTT.

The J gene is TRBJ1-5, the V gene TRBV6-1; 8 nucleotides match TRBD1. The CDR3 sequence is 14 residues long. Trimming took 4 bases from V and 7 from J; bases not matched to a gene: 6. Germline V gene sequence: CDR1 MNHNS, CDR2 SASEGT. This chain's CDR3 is CASSVGQGLQPQHF. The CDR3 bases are TGTGCCAGCAGTGTAGGACAGGGACTGCAGCCCCAGCATTTT.

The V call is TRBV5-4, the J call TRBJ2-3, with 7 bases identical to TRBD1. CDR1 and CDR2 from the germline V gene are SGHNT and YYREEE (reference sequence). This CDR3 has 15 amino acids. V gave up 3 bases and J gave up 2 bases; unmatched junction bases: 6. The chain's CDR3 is CASSYGQETTDTQYF. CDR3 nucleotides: TGTGCCAGCAGCTACGGACAGGAGACCACAGATACGCAGTATTTT.

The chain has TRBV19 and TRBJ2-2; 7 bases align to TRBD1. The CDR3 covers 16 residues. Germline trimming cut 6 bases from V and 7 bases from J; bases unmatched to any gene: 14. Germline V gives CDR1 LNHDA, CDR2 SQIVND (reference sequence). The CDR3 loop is CASSPGREGAGGELFF. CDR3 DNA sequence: TGTGCCAGTAGCCCAGGCCGAGAGGGGGCCGGCGGGGAGCTGTTTTTT.

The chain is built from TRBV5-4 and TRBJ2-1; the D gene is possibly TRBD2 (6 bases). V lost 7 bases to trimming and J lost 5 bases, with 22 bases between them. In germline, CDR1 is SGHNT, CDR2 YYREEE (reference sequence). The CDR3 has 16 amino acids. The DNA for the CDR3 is TGTGCCAGCCGCTCCTCCTGGCGGGATGGCCACAATGAGCAGTTCTTC. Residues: CASRSSWRDGHNEQFF.

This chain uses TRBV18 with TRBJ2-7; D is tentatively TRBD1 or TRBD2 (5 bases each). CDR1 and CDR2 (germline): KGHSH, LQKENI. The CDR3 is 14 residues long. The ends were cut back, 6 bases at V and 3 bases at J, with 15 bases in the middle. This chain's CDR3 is CASSYGGHGYEQYF. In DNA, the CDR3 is TGTGCCAGCTCTTATGGGGGTCATGGCTACGAGCAGTACTTC.

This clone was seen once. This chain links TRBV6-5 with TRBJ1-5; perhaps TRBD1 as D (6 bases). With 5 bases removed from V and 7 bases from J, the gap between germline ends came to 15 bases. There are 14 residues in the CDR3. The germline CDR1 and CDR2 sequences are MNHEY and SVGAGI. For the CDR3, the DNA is TGTGCCAGCAGTATAGGGGGGGGCAGGCAGCCCCAGCATTTT. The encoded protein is CASSIGGGRQPQHF.

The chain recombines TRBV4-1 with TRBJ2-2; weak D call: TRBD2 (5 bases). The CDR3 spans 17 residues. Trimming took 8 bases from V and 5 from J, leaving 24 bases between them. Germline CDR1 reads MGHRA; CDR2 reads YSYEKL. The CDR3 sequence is CASRSSAARGITGELFF. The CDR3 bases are TGCGCCAGCCGTAGTTCTGCGGCCCGGGGAATAACCGGGGAGCTGTTTTTT.